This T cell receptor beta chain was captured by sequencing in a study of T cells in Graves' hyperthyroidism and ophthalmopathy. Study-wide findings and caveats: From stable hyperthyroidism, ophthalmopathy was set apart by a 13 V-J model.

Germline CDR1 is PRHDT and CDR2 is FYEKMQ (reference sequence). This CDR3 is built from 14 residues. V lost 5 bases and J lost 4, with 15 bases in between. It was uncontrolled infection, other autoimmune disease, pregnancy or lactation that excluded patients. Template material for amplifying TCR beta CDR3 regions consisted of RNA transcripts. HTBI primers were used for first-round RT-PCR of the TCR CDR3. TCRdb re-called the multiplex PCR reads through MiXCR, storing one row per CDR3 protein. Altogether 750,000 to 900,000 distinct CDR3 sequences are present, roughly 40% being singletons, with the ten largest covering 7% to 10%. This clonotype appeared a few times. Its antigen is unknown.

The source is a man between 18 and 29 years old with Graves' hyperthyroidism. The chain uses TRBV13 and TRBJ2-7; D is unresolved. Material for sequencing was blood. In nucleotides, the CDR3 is TGTGCCAGCAGCATGGGGAACACAGCTTACGAGCAGTACTTC. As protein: CASSMGNTAYEQYF.